The following is a TCR beta chain sequence with its context. The protocol was immunoSEQ multiplex PCR, while the TCRdb copy is restricted to in-frame clones and leaves out a portion. The sample yields around 620,000 clones, approximately 95% seen once. These data come from a study of shared clonotypes between healthy human individuals. Positive CCR7 selection of CD45RO-negative cells yielded the naive CD8 cells, and terminally differentiated effector memory CD45RA+ cells were excluded. With 0 bases clipped from V and 9 bases from J, the junction kept 5 bases outside the gene matches. This CDR3 contains 15 residues. Germline CDR1 SGDLS, CDR2 YYNGEE.

This chain joins TRBV9 and TRBJ2-1; 11 bases line up with TRBD2. This TCR was sampled from a young woman in good health. The sequenced material came from naive CD8+ T cells sorted from blood. The CDR3 sequence is CASSVVSGRAGEQFF. As DNA, the CDR3 is TGTGCCAGCAGCGTAGTTAGCGGGAGGGCCGGTGAGCAGTTCTTC.